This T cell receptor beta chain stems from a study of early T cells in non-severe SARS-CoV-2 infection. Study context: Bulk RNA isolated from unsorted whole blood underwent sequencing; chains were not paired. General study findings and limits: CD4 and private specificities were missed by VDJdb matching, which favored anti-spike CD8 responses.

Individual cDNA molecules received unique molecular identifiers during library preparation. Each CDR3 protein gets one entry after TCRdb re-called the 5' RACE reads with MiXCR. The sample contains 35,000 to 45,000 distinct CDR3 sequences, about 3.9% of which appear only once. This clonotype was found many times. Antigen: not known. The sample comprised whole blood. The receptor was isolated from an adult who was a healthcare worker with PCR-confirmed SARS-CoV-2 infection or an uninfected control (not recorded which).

In nucleotides, the CDR3 is TGTGCCAGCAGCTTAGCCCGCGGGGCTAGCGGGAGTCGTACCGGGGAGCTGTTTTTT. Translation: CASSLARGASGSRTGELFF. The chain couples TRBV11-2 to TRBJ2-2; TRBD2 agrees at 10 bases. The germline V gene encodes CDR1 SGHAT and CDR2 FQNNGV. V shed 1 base, J shed 5 bases, and the junction held 13 bases outside the gene matches. CDR3 length equals 19 residues.